The 14 T cell receptor beta chains below were found in one sample sequenced in a study of T cells after yellow fever vaccination (dated by TCRdb to between 2018 and 2021). The treatment or condition label of this sample denotes: live attenuated yellow fever vaccine strain. The library was made by 5' RACE. This sample was sequenced with an Illumina NovaSeq 6000. TCRdb reworked the public reads: Q25 trimming with fastp, MiXCR clone assembly, productive beta chains retained. Here each entry gathers all rows of one CDR3 protein and keeps the most common genes and DNA. The sample table contains 150,000 to 200,000 distinct CDR3 sequences; only one count was recorded for roughly 9.6% of them. The ten largest clones add up to 36% of the sample. Sample: CD8+ T cells sorted from PBMCs, taken 15 days after the yellow fever booster vaccination. The receptors here all came from a young man who received the YFV17D yellow fever vaccine.

This clonotype was counted only a few times. The chain links TRBV29-1 to TRBJ1-1; 7 nucleotides agree with TRBD1. V lost 4 bases to trimming and J lost 4 bases; unmatched junction nucleotides: 12. The CDR3 has 15 amino acids. Germline V lookup: CDR1 SQVTM, CDR2 ANQGSEA. The CDR3 region is CSVAPLKGAITEAFF. The CDR3 DNA reads as TGCAGCGTTGCCCCCCTGAAGGGGGCGATCACTGAAGCTTTCTTT.

This clonotype occurred a few times. The V gene is TRBV6-5, the J gene TRBJ1-2, with 8 positions matching TRBD1. Germline V gene sequence: CDR1 MNHEY, CDR2 SVGAGI. The CDR3 is 14 amino acids. V lost 4 bases, J lost 2 bases, and 3 bases stayed unmatched. The CDR3, as DNA: TGTGCCAGCAGTTTGGACAGGGTAAACTATGGCTACACCTTC. Translated: CASSLDRVNYGYTF.

CDR3 residues: CASSLLAGIQETQYF. Written as DNA, the CDR3 is TGTGCCAGCAGTCTACTAGCGGGGATCCAAGAGACCCAGTACTTC. J is TRBJ2-5 and V is TRBV6-5; TRBD2 agrees at 10 bases. The germline CDR1 and CDR2 sequences are MNHEY and SVGAGI. The CDR3 contains 15 residues. V shed 5 bases and J 1 base; nucleotides not matched to a gene: 4.

This clonotype was seen repeatedly, ten times or more. The chain couples TRBV25-1 to TRBJ2-2; 7 positions match TRBD2. The CDR3 totals 14 residues. Germline V gene lookup returns CDR1 MGHDK and CDR2 SYGVNS. J gave up 6 bases and V 3 bases, and 4 bases lay outside the gene matches. The CDR3: CASSEAGEAGELFF. The DNA of the CDR3 is TGTGCCAGCAGTGAGGCGGGGGAGGCCGGGGAGCTGTTTTTT.

The gene calls are TRBV11-2 and TRBJ1-5; 7 bases align to TRBD1. V trimming: 4 bases; J trimming: 2 bases; junction bases outside the gene matches: 11. The CDR3 contains 17 residues. The germline V gene has CDR1 SGHAT and CDR2 FQNNGV. The CDR3 region is CASSSETQGFGNQPQHF. The CDR3 DNA reads as TGTGCCAGCAGCTCCGAGACACAGGGGTTTGGCAATCAGCCCCAGCATTTT.

This clonotype was observed many times. V is TRBV4-1 and J is TRBJ2-7, with D tentatively TRBD1 (8 bases). The germline V and J ends were trimmed by 1 base and 4 bases, with 23 bases remaining between them. Germline V lookup: CDR1 MGHRA, CDR2 YSYEKL. The CDR3 covers 18 residues. As DNA, the CDR3 is TGCGCCAGCAGCCAAGGGCGAACAGGGGGGGGAGCAGGATACGAGCAGTACTTC. It yields the protein CASSQGRTGGGAGYEQYF.

The V call is TRBV4-3, the J call TRBJ1-6, with D perhaps matching TRBD1 (5 bases). The V gene lost 2 bases and the J gene lost 7 bases, with 15 bases spanning the gap. Germline V gene lookup returns CDR1 LGHNA and CDR2 YSLEER. The CDR3 covers 16 residues. The CDR3 region is CASSQPGPRQNSPLHF. For the CDR3, the DNA is TGCGCCAGCAGCCAACCGGGACCCAGGCAAAATTCACCCCTCCACTTT.

This clonotype has only a few counts. The chain couples TRBV12-3 or TRBV12-4 to TRBJ2-1; the match to TRBD1 covers 7 bases. The CDR3 runs 13 residues. The junction had 5 bases not matched to a gene; V was cut back by 7 bases and J by 5 bases. This CDR3 reads CASNDRENNEQFF. CDR3 bases: TGTGCCAGCAATGACAGGGAAAACAATGAGCAGTTCTTC.

This clonotype was recorded a few times. The chain has TRBV4-1 and TRBJ1-6, with no clear D. With 1 base removed from V and 7 bases from J, the gap between germline ends came to 8 bases. CDR3 length: 14 residues. Germline loops: CDR1 MGHRA, CDR2 YSYEKL. The CDR3 nucleotides read TGCGCCAGCAGCCAAGGTTGGGGAAATTCACCCCTCCACTTT. As protein: CASSQGWGNSPLHF.

This clonotype showed up just a few times. V usage is TRBV5-1 and J usage is TRBJ1-1, with 7 bases that match TRBD1. The CDR3 consists of 13 residues. Germline V gene sequence: CDR1 SGHRS, CDR2 YFSETQ. CDR3 nucleotides: TGCGCTCGACAGGGACCCTTAAACACTGAAGCTTTCTTT. As protein: CARQGPLNTEAFF.

The V gene is TRBV12-3 or TRBV12-4, the J gene TRBJ1-1; 7 bases match TRBD1. This CDR3 is built from 14 residues. V shed 6 bases, J shed 5 bases, and the junction held 9 bases outside the gene matches. The CDR3 loop reads CASRGQRDWTEAFF. The CDR3 DNA is TGTGCCAGCAGGGGACAGCGGGATTGGACTGAAGCTTTCTTT.

A few counts support this clonotype. J is TRBJ2-7 and V is TRBV7-9, with D tentatively TRBD1 (6 bases). The CDR3 is made up of 15 amino acids. CDR1 and CDR2 (germline): SEHNR, FQNEAQ (reference sequence). V dropped 1 base and J dropped 5 bases, with 15 bases sitting between them. Written as DNA, the CDR3 is TGTGCCAGCAGCTTAGTCGCCACAGGGTACCACGAGCAGTACGTC. This codes for CASSLVATGYHEQYV.

This chain connects TRBV7-9 to TRBJ2-1; 9 bases match TRBD1. Germline CDR1 and CDR2: SEHNR and FQNEAQ (reference sequence). The trim removed 4 bases at V and 6 bases at J, leaving 13 bases unmatched. The CDR3 contains 17 residues. The CDR3 loop is CASSSQAGTGSPNEQFF. The CDR3 nucleotides read TGTGCCAGCAGCTCCCAGGCTGGGACAGGGTCCCCCAATGAGCAGTTCTTC.

This clonotype was detected only a few times. CDR3 DNA: TGTGCCAGCAGTTACAGTCCTCTGGAACGCGCTGAAGCTTTCTTT. Protein product: CASSYSPLERAEAFF. The rearrangement uses TRBV6-2 or TRBV6-3 and TRBJ1-1; D call uncertain. The length of the CDR3 is 15 residues. Germline V gene data show CDR1 as MNHEY and CDR2 as SVGEGT. The V end lost 2 bases, the J end lost 6 bases, and 16 bases lay between the germline ends.